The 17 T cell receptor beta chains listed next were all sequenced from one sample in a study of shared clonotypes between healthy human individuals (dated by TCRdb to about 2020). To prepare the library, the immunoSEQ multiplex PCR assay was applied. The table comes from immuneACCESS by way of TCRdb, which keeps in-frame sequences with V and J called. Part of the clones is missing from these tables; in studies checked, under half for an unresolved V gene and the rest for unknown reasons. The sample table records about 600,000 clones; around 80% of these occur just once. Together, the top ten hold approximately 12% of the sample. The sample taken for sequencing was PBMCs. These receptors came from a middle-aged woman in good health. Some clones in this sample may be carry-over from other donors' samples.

In nucleotides, the CDR3 is TGTGCCAGCAGTGAACGGGCCCTTAACTCCTACGAGCAGTACTTC. Translating it yields CASSERALNSYEQYF. V and J are TRBV6-1 and TRBJ2-7, with D hard to call. The CDR3 is made up of 15 amino acids. Trimming took off 2 bases at V and 0 bases at J, with 11 bases between the two ends. The germline V gene encodes CDR1 MNHNS and CDR2 SASEGT.

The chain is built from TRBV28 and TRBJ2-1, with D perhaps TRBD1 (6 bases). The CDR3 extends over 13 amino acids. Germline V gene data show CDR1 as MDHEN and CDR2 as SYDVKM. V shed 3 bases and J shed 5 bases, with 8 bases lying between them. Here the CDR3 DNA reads TGTGCCAGCAGTTTTGCAGGGGACAATGAGCAGTTCTTC. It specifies CASSFAGDNEQFF.

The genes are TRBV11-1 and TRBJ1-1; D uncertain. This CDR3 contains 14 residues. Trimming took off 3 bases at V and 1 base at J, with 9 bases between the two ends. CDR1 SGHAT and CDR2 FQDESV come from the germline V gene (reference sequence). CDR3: CASSFHGRNTEAFF. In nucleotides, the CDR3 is TGTGCCAGCAGCTTTCATGGGAGGAACACTGAAGCTTTCTTT.

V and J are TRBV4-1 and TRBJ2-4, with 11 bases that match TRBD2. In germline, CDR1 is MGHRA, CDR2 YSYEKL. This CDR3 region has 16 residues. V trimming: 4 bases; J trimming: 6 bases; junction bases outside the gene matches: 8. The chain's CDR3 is CASSRQLAGAGNIQYF. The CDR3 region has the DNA TGCGCCAGCAGCCGCCAACTAGCGGGAGCGGGAAACATTCAGTACTTC.

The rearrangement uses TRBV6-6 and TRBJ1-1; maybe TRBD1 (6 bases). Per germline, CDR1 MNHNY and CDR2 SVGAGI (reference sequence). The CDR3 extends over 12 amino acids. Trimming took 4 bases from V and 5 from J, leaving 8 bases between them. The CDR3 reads CASSFDRTEAFF. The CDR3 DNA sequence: TGTGCCAGCAGTTTCGACAGGACTGAAGCTTTCTTT.

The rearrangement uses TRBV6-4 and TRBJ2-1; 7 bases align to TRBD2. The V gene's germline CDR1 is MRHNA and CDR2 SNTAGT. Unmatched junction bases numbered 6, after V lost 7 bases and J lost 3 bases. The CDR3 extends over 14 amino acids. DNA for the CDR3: TGTGCCAGCACGGGGCTAGCGGTCTACAATGAGCAGTTCTTC. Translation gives CASTGLAVYNEQFF.

The CDR3 DNA reads TGTGCCAGCAGTCCCGCACTAGCGGGAGGGAGTGGCACAGATACGCAGTATTTT. It codes for CASSPALAGGSGTDTQYF. The V gene is TRBV28, the J gene TRBJ2-3; 13 bases fit TRBD2. CDR1 is MDHEN, CDR2 SYDVKM, per germline. The CDR3 totals 18 residues. V shed 5 bases and J 1 base; nucleotides not matched to a gene: 9. The whole variable domain, filled in from reference TRBV28 and TRBJ2-3, reads DVKVTQSSRYLVKRTGEKVFLECVQDMDHENMFWYRQDPGLGLRLIYFSYDVKMKEKGDIPEGYSVSREKKERFSLILESASTNQTSMYLCASSPALAGGSGTDTQYFGPGTRLTVL.

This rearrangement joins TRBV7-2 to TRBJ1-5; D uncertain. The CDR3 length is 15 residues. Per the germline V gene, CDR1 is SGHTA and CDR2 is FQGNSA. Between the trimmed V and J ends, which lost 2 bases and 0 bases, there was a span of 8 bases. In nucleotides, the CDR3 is TGTGCCAGCAGCTTATATGGGAATAGCAATCAGCCCCAGCATTTT. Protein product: CASSLYGNSNQPQHF.

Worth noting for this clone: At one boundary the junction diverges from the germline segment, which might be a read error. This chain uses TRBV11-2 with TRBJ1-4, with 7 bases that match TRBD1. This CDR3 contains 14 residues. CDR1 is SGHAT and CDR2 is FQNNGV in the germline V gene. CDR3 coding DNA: TGTGCCAGCAGCTCAGGGGGGACTAATGAAAAACTGGTTTTT. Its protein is CASSSGGTNEKLVF.

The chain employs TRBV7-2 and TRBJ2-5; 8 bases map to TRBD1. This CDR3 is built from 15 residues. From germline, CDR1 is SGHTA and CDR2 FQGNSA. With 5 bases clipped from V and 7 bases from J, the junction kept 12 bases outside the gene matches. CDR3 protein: CASSPQTGVHGTQYF. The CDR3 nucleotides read TGTGCCAGCAGCCCGCAGACAGGGGTCCATGGGACCCAGTACTTC.

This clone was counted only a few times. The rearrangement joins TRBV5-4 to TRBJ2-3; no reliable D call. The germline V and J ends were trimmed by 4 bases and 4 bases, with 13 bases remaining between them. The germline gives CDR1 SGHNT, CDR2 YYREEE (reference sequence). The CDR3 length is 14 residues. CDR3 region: CASSPIGRPDTQYF. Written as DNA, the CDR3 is TGTGCCAGCAGCCCTATCGGGCGACCAGATACGCAGTATTTT.

DNA of the CDR3: TGCAGCGTAAGAATGGCAGCCTCCTACCAAGAGACCCAGTACTTC. Protein: CSVRMAASYQETQYF. V gene TRBV29-1 combines with J gene TRBJ2-5; D gene uncertain. Trimming took off 6 bases at V and 0 bases at J, with 17 bases between the two ends. This CDR3 contains 15 residues. Germline V gene sequence: CDR1 SQVTM, CDR2 ANQGSEA.

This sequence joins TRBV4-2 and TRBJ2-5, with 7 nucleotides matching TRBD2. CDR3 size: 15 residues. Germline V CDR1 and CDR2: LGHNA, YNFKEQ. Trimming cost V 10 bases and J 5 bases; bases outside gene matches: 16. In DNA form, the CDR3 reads TGTGCCACCAGTGATTTGGGGGGAGGGCCGGAGACCCAGTACTTC. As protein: CATSDLGGGPETQYF.

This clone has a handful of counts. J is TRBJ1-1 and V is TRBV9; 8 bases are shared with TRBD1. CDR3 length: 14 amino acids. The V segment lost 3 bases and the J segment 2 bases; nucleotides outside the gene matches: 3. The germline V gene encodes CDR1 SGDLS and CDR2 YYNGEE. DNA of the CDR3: TGTGCCAGCAGCGGAACAGGGGGAAACACTGAAGCTTTCTTT. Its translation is CASSGTGGNTEAFF.

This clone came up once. The CDR3 DNA reads as TGTGCCAGCAGGCCGTCAGGGGCGGGGGAGCAGTACTTC. It codes for CASRPSGAGEQYF. The chain couples TRBV6-1 to TRBJ2-7, with D perhaps TRBD1 or TRBD2 (6 bases each). Germline V lookup: CDR1 MNHNS, CDR2 SASEGT. The V gene lost 6 bases and the J gene lost 7 bases, with 16 bases spanning the gap. This CDR3 contains 13 residues.

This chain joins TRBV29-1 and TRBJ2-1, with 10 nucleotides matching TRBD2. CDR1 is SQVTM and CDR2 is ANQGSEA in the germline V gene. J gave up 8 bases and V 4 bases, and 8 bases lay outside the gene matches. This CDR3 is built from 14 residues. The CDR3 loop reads CSVASGSSIDEQFF. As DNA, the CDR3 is TGCAGCGTTGCTAGCGGGAGTTCGATCGATGAGCAGTTCTTC.

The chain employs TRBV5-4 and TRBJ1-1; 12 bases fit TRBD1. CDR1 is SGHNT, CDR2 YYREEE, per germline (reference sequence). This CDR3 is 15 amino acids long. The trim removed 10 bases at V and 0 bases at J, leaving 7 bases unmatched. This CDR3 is CAWRGQGALNTEAFF. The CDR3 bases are TGTGCCTGGCGGGGACAGGGGGCTCTGAACACTGAAGCTTTCTTT.